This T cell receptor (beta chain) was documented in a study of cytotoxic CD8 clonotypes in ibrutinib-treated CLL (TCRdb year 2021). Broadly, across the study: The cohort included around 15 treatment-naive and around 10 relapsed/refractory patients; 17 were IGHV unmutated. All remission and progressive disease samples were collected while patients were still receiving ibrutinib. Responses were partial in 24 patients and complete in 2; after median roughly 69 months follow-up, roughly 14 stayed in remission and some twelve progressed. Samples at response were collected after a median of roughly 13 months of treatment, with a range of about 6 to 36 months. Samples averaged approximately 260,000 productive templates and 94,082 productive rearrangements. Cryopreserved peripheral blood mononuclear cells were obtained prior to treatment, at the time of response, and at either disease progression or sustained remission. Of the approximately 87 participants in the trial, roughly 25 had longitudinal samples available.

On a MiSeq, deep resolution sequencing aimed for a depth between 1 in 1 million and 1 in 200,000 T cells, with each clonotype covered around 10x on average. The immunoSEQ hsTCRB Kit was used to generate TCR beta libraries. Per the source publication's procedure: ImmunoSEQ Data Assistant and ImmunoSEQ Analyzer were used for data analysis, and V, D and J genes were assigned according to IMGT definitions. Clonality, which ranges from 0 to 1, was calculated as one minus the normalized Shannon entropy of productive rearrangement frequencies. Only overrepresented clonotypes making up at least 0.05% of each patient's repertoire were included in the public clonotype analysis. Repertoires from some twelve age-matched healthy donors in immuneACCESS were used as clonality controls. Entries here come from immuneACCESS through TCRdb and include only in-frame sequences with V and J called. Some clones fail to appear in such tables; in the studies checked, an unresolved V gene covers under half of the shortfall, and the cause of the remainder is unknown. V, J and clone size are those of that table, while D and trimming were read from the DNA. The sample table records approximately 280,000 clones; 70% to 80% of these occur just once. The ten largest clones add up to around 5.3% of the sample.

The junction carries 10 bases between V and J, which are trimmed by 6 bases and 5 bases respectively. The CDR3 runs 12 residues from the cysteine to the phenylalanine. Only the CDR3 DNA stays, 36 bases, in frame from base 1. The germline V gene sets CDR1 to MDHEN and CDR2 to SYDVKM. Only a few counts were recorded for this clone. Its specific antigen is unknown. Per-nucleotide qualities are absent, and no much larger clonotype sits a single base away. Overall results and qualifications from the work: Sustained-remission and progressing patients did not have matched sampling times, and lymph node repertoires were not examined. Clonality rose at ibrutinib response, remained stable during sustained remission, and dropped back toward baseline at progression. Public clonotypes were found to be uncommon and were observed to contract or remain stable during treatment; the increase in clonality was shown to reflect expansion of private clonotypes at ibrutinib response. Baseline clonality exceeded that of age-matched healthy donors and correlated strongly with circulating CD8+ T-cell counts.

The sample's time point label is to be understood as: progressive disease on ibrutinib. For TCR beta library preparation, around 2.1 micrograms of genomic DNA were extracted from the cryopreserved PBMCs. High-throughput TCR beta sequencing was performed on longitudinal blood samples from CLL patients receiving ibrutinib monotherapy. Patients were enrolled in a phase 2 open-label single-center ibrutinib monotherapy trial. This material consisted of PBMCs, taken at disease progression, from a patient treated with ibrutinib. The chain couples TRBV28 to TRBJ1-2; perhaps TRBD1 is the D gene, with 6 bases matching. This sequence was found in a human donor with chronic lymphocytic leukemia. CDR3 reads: CASSGQWYGYTF. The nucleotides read TGTGCCAGCAGCGGACAGTGGTATGGCTACACCTTC.